This T cell receptor beta chain stems from a study of blood T cell repertoires in COVID-19. Across the study: Nucleic acid was either cDNA or gDNA, and it came from T cells, B-cell-depleted T cells, or PBMCs.

The CDR3 is made up of 16 amino acids. The V and J ends lost 1 base and 1 base respectively, with 13 bases between them. Per the germline V gene, CDR1 is MGHRA and CDR2 is YSYEKL. Assay used: immunoSEQ multiplex PCR; TCRdb lists only in-frame clones, some missing. Here the sample spans hundreds of thousands of clones, around nine tenths being singletons. Sequences were obtained from peripheral blood. The chain has TRBV4-1 and TRBJ2-5; weak D call: TRBD1 (5 bases). This TCR was recovered from a woman younger than 30 who had recovered from COVID-19. In DNA, the CDR3 is TGCGCCAGCAGCCAAGGGGGCGCTGGTGCCCAAGAGACCCAGTACTTC. Protein product: CASSQGGAGAQETQYF.